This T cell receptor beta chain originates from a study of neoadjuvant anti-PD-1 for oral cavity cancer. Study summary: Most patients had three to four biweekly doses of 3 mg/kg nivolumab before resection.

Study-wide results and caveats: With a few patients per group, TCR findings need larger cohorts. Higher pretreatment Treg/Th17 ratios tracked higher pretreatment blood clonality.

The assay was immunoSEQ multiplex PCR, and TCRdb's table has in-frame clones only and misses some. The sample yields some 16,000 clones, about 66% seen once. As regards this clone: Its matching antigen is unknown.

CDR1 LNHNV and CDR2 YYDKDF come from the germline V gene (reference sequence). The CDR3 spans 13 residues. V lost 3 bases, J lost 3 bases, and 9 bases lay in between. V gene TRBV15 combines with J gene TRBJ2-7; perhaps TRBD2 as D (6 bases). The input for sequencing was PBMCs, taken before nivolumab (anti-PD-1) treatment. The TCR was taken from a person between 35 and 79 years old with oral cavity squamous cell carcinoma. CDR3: CATSSGSGYEQYF. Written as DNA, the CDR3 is TGTGCCACCAGCAGCGGGAGTGGCTACGAGCAGTACTTC. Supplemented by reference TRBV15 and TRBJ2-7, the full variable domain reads DAMVIQNPRYQVTQFGKPVTLSCSQTLNHNVMYWYQQKSSQAPKLLFHYYDKDFNNEADTPDNFQSRRPNTSFCFLDIRSPGLGDTAMYLCATSSGSGYEQYFGPGTRLTVT.